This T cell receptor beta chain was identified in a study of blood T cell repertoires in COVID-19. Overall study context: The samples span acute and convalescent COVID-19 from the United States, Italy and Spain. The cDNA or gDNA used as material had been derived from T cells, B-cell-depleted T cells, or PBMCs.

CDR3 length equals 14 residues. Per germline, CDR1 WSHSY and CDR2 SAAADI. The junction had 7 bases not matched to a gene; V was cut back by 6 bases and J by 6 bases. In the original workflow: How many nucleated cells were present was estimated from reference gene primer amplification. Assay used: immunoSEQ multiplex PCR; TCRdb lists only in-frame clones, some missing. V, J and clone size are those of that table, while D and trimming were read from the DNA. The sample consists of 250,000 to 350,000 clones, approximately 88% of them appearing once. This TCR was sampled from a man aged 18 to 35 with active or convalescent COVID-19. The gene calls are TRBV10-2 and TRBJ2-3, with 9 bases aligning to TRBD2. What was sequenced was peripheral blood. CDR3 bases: TGCGCCAGCAGGGCGGGGGGGCCAGGCGATACGCAGTATTTT. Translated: CASRAGGPGDTQYF.